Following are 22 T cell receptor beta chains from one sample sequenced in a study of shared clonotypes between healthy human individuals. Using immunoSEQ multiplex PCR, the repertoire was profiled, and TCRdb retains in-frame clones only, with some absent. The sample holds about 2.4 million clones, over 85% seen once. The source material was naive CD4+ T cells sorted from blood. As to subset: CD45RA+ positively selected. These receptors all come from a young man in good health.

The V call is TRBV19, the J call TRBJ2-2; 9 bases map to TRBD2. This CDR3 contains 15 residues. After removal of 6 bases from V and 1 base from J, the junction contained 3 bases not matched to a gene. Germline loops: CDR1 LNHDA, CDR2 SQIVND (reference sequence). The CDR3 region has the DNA TGTGCCAGTAGGGAAGCGGGGGGGAACACCGGGGAGCTGTTTTTT. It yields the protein CASREAGGNTGELFF.

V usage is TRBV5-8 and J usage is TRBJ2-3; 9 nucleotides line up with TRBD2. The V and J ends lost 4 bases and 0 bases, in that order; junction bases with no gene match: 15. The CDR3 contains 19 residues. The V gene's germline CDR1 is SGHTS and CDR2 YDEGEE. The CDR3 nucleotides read TGTGCCAGCAGCCGAGGGACTAGCAGTAGTTCGTGGAGCACAGATACGCAGTATTTT. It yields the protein CASSRGTSSSSWSTDTQYF.

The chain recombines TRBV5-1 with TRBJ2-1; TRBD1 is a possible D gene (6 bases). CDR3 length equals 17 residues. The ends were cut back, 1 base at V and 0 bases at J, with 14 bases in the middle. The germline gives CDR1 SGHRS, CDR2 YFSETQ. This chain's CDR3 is CASSLRWDTDSYNEQFF. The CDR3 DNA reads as TGCGCCAGCAGCTTGCGGTGGGACACAGACTCCTACAATGAGCAGTTCTTC.

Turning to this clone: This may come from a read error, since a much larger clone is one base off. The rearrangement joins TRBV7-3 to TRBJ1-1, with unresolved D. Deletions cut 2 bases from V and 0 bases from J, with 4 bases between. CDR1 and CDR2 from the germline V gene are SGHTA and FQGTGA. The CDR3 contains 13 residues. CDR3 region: CASSLEMNTEAFF. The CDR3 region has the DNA TGTGCCAGCAGCTTAGAGATGAACACTGAAGCTTTCTTT. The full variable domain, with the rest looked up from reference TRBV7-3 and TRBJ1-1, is GAGVSQTPSNKVTEKGKYVELRCDPISGHTALYWYRQSLGQGPEFLIYFQGTGAADDSGLPNDRFFAVRPEGSVSTLKIQRTERGDSAVYLCASSLEMNTEAFFGQGTRLTVV.

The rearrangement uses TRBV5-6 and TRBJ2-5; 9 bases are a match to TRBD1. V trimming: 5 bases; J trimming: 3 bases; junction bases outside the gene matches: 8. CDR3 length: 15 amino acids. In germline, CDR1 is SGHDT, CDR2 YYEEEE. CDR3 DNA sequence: TGTGCCAGCAGGACTGGCCGGGACAGGGAAGAGACCCAGTACTTC. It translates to CASRTGRDREETQYF.

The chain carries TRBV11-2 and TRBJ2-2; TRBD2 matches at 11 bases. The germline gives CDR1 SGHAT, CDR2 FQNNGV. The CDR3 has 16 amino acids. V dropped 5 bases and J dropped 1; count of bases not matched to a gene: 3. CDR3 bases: TGTGCCAGCAGCCTTAGCGGGAGGGAGAACACCGGGGAGCTGTTTTTT. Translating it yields CASSLSGRENTGELFF.

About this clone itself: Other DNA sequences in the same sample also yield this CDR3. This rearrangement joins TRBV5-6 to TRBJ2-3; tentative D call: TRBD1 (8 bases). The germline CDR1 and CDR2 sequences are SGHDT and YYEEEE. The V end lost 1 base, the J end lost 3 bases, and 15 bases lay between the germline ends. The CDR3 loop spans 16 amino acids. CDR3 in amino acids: CASSLTGGASTDTQYF. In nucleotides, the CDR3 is TGTGCCAGCAGCTTGACAGGGGGGGCTTCGACAGATACGCAGTATTTT.

The CDR3 bases are TGTGCCAGCAGCTTGTATAGCGGGTGGGCGCTTTACAATGAGCAGTTCTTC. Protein sequence: CASSLYSGWALYNEQFF. V is TRBV5-6 and J is TRBJ2-1, with TRBD2 matching over 7 bases. Germline-derived CDR1 and CDR2 are SGHDT and YYEEEE. The CDR3 consists of 17 residues. After removal of 1 base from V and 4 bases from J, the junction contained 11 bases not matched to a gene.

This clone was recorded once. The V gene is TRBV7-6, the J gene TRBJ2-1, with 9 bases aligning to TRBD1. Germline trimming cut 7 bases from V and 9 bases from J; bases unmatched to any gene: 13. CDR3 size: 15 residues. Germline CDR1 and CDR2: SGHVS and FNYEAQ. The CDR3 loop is CASTLQGALGSEQFF. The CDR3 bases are TGTGCCAGCACCCTACAGGGGGCGCTGGGTAGTGAGCAGTTCTTC.

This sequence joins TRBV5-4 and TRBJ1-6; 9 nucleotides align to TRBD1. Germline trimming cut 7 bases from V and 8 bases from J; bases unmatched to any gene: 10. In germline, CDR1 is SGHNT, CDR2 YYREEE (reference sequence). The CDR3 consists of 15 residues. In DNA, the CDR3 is TGTGCCAGCGGGCCGGGACAGGGAAAGGATTCACCCCTCCACTTT. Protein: CASGPGQGKDSPLHF.

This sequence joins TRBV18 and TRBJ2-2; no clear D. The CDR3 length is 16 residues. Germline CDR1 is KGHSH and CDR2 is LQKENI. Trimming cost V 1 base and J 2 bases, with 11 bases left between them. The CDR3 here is CASSPRAASNTGELFF. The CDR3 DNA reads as TGTGCCAGCTCACCACGGGCGGCTTCCAACACCGGGGAGCTGTTTTTT.

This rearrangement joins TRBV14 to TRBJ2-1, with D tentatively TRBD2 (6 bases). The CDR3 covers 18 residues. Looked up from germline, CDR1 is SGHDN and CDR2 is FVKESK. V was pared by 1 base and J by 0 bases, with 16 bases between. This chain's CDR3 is CASSQVPPSASSYNEQFF. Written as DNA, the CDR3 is TGTGCCAGCAGCCAAGTCCCGCCTAGCGCTAGCTCCTACAATGAGCAGTTCTTC.

CDR3 nucleotides: TGCGCCAGCAGCACGGGACTAGCGGGAGCGGGTACGCAGTATTTT. It translates to CASSTGLAGAGTQYF. The chain couples TRBV5-1 to TRBJ2-3; 14 bases line up with TRBD2. The V and J ends lost 4 bases and 8 bases, in that order; junction bases with no gene match: 6. The length of the CDR3 is 15 residues. CDR1 and CDR2 (germline): SGHRS, YFSETQ.

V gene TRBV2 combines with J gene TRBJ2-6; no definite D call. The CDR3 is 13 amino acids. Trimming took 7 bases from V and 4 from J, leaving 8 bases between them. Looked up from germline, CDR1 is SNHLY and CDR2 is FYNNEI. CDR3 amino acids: CASNVGGANVLTF. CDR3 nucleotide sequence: TGTGCCAGCAACGTAGGGGGGGCCAACGTCCTGACTTTC.

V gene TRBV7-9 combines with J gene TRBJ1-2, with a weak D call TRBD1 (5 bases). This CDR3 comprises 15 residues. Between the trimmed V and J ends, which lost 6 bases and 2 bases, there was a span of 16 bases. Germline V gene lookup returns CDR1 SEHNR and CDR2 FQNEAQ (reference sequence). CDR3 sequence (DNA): TGTGCCAGCAGTGGATCGGTGACAGAAAACTATGGCTACACCTTC. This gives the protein CASSGSVTENYGYTF.

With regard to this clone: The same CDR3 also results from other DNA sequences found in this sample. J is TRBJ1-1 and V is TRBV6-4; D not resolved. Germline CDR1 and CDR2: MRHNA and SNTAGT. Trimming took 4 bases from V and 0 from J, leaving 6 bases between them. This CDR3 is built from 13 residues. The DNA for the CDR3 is TGTGCCAGCAGTGTACGGGTGAACACTGAAGCTTTCTTT. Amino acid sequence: CASSVRVNTEAFF.

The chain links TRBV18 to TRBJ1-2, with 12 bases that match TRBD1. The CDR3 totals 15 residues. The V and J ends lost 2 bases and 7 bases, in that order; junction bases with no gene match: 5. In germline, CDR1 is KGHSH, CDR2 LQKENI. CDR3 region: CASSPDGTGGVGYTF. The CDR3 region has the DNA TGTGCCAGCTCACCAGACGGGACAGGGGGCGTTGGCTACACCTTC.

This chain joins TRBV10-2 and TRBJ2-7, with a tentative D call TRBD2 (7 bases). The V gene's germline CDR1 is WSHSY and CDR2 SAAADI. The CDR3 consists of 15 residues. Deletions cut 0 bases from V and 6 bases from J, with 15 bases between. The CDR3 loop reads CASSESGGGRGEQYF. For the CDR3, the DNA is TGCGCCAGCAGTGAGTCGGGCGGGGGCAGGGGCGAGCAGTACTTC.

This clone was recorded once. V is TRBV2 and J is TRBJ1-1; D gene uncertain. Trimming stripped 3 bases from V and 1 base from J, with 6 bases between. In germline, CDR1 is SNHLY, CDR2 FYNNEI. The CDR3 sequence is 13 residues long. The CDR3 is CASSDEANTEAFF. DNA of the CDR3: TGTGCCAGCAGTGACGAGGCGAACACTGAAGCTTTCTTT.

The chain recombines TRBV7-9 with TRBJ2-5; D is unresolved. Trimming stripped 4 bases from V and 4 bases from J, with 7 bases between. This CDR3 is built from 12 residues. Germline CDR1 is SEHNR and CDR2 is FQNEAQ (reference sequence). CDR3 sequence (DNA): TGTGCCAGCAGCTCCCAGCGAGAGACCCAGTACTTC. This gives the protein CASSSQRETQYF.

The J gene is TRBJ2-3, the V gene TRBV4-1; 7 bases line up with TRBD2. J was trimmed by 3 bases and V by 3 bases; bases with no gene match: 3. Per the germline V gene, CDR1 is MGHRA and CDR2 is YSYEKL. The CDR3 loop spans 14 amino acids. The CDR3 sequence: CASSQGLTTDTQYF. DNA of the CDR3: TGCGCCAGCAGCCAGGGACTAACGACAGATACGCAGTATTTT.

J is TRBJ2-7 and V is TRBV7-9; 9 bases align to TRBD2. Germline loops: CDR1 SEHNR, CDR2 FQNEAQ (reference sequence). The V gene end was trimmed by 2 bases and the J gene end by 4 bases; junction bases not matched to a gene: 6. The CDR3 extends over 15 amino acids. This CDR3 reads CASSLPLAGVYEQYF. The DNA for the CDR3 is TGTGCCAGCAGCTTACCGTTAGCGGGAGTGTACGAGCAGTACTTC. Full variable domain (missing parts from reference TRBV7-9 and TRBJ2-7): DTGVSQNPRHKITKRGQNVTFRCDPISEHNRLYWYRQTLGQGPEFLTYFQNEAQLEKSRLLSDRFSAERPKGSFSTLEIQRTEQGDSAMYLCASSLPLAGVYEQYFGPGTRLTVT.